This TCR beta chain was identified in a study of regulatory T cells (dated by TCRdb to about 2018). Study-wide context: Between CD3G-deficient patients and healthy controls, the study compared T-cell receptor beta repertoires in sorted regulatory T cells, conventional CD4+ T cells and CD8+ T cells. Summary of the overall study and its limitations: Repertoires from patients had restricted unique TRB V-J pairs and skewed V and J gene usage, with the strongest effect in regulatory T cells. Hydrophobic residues at CDR3 positions 6 and 7 were enriched in conventional CD4+ T cells from CD3G-deficient patients, suggesting more self-reactive specificities.

All CD3G-deficient patients had evidence of autoimmunity, which was more severe in two of the patients. At testing, patients were between 2 and 39 years old and showed lower naive and higher memory CD4+ and CD8+ T-cell proportions. CD4+ cells were FACS-sorted into CD25-high CD127-low regulatory T cells and CD25-low CD127-high conventional CD4+ T cells. The patient group comprised about 6 individuals with CD3G deficiency. Patient samples and clinical data came from an international physician network spanning the United States, Europe and Asia. Peripheral blood mononuclear cells were isolated by Ficoll density separation. Sequences SGHVS (CDR1) and FQNEAQ (CDR2) are obtained from the germline V gene. V is cut by 5 bases and J by 5 bases, and the space between the germline ends is 4 bases. Taken from cysteine to phenylalanine, the CDR3 has 11 residues. Solely the CDR3 DNA is kept, with 33 bases framed from the first base.

For the multiplex PCR, 52 forward TRBV primers and 13 reverse TRBJ primers were used, and amplification bias was corrected with both assay-based and computational methods. Within the immunoSEQ assay, multiplex PCR amplified rearranged TRB loci from genomic DNA. Sequencing of the TRB amplicons was done on an Illumina HiSeq platform. Turning to the authors' computational methods: Raw sequences were error-filtered and aligned to reference gene sequences by custom algorithms and were subsequently analyzed with the immunoSEQ online tools. Frequencies of productive and nonproductive TRB rearrangements were assessed among unique sequences as well as among total sequences. Assessment of potential self-reactivity relied on the hydrophobicity of positions 6 and 7 in the TRB CDR3, along with their amino acid composition. Group comparisons used t tests, Mann-Whitney tests or two-way ANOVA run in Prism software. This is the immuneACCESS table as TCRdb keeps it, with only in-frame sequences that have V and J called. A part of the clones is gone; compared with another copy, unresolved V genes explain less than half, and the rest is unexplained. D and trimming were read from the DNA, whereas the V and J calls and clone size are those reported in that table. Within this sample are about 23,000 clones, with over 75% of them counted one time only. Roughly 1.3% of the sample is taken by the ten largest.

This clone was observed a single time. Its antigen remains unidentified. Per-base qualities were not stored, and no clone one base away is much larger. The rearrangement joined TRBV7-8 to TRBJ2-1, with the D gene not confidently named. The TCR sequence derives from a child aged 5-17 years with CD3G deficiency. Sequencing was performed on conventional CD4+ T cells sorted from blood. The DNA is as follows: TGTGCCAGCAGCCTTAACAATGAGCAGTTCTTC. This codes for CASSLNNEQFF. With the portions outside the CDR3 filled from the reference TRBV7-8 and TRBJ2-1 genes, the complete variable region becomes GAGVSQSPRYKVAKRGQDVALRCDPISGHVSLFWYQQALGQGPEFLTYFQNEAQLDKSGLPSDRFFAERPEGSVSTLKIQRTQQEDSAVYLCASSLNNEQFFGPGTRLTVL.